The table lists the clone carrying this T cell receptor (beta chain) with a few counts. Its matching antigen is unknown. Both 60 Vbeta primers and 13 Jbeta primers went into the PCR. Profiled with immunoSEQ multiplex PCR; TCRdb holds only in-frame clones, not every one. The sample shows about 120,000 clones, more than 70% of them seen only once. This specimen belongs to a study of cytomegalovirus exposure and HLA in healthy donors. Study-level findings and limits: The study labeled under 200 TCR beta chains cytomegalovirus-associated. The authors assumed roughly uniform sequencing depth across donors for presence/absence analyses. Versus the approximately 700-donor mean, an Asian-associated ancestry cluster reportedly showed fewer N-insertions in a later analysis. As a later analysis revealed, the rate of TCR association differed by HLA locus, with DRB1 most and HLA-C fewest.

Sample: PBMCs. The TCR originated in a man aged 50 or older in good health and CMV-seropositive.

The CDR3 loop is CASSFLKTGELFF. The CDR3 DNA is TGTGCCAGCAGTTTCCTAAAGACCGGGGAGCTGTTTTTT. The gene calls are TRBV27 and TRBJ2-2; D not certain. The germline gives CDR1 MNHEY, CDR2 SMNVEV (reference sequence). The V and J ends lost 3 bases and 5 bases respectively, with 7 bases between them. The CDR3 spans 13 residues.